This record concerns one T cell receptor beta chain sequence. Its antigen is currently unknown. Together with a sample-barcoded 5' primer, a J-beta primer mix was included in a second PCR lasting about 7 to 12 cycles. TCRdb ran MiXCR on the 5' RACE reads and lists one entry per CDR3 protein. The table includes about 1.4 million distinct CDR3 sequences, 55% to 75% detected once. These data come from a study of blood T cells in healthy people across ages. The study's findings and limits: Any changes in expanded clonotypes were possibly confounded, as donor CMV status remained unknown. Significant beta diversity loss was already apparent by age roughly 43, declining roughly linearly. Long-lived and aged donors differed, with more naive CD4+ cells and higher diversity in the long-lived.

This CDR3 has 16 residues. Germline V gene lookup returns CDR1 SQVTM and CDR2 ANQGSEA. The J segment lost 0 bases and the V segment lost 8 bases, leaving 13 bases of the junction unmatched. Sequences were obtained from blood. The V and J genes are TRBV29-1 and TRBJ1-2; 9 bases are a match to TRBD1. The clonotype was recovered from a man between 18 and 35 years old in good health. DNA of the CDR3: TGCAGCATCAGCAGGACAGGGGAATTTTCTAACTATGGCTACACCTTC. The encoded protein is CSISRTGEFSNYGYTF.